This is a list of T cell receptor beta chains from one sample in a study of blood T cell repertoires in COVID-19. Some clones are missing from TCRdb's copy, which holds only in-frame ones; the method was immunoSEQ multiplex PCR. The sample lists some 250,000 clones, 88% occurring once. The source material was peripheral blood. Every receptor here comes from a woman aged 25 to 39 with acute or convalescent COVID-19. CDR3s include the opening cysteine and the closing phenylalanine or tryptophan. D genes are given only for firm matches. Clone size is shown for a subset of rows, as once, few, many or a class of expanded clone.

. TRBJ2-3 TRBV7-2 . TGTGCCAGCAGCTTAATCTCCACAGATACGCAGTATTTT CASSLISTDTQYF
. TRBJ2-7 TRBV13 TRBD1 TGTGCCAGCAGCACCAGACAGGGGTTGTACGAGCAGTACTTC CASSTRQGLYEQYF
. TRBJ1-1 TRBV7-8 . TGTGCCAGCAGCCCGGCGAACAGGAATGAAGCTTTCTTT CASSPANRNEAFF
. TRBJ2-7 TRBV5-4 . TGTGCCAGCAGCTTGGAAGAGGACGAGCAGTACTTC CASSLEEDEQYF
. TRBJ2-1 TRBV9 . TGTGCCAGCAGCGTATCCGGAGAGTACAATGAGCAGTTCTTC CASSVSGEYNEQFF
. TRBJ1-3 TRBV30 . TGTGCCTGGAGTTCGTCTTCGGGGGCTGGAAACACCATATATTTT CAWSSSSGAGNTIYF
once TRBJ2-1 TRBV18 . TGTGCCAGCTCAATTTTTGGGAGTTCGTTCAATGAGCAGTTCTTC CASSIFGSSFNEQFF
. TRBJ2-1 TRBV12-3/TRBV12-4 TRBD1 TGTGCCAGCAGTCCCGGACAGGGGGTTGAGCAGTTCTTC CASSPGQGVEQFF
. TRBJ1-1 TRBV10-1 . TGCGCCAGCAGTGTCAGGTCGGACACTGAAGCTTTCTTT CASSVRSDTEAFF
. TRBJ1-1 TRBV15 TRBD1 TGTGCCACAAGTACAGGGGACACTGAAGCTTTCTTT CATSTGDTEAFF
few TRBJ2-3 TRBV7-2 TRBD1 TGTGCCAGCAGCCTCGGACAGGGGTTTAGCACAGATACGCAGTATTTT CASSLGQGFSTDTQYF
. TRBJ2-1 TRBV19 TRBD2 TGTGCCAGTAGTAAGACTAGCGGGAGCACCTACAATGAGCAGTTCTTC CASSKTSGSTYNEQFF
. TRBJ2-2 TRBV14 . TGTGCCAGCAGCCAAGATCCTAGTCTGCGTCGCGGGACCAGGAACACCGGGGAGCTGTTTTTT CASSQDPSLRRGTRNTGELFF
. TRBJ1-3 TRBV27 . TGTGCCAGCAGCCAGGGGACTGGAAACACCATATATTTT CASSQGTGNTIYF
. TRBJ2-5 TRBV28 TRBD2 TGTGCCAGCAGCCTAAGCGGGATCCAAGAGACCCAGTACTTC CASSLSGIQETQYF
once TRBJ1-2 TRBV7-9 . TGTGCCAGCAGACTGGACACCTCATATGGCTACACCTTC CASRLDTSYGYTF
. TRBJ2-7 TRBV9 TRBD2 TGTGCCAGCAGCGTAAGAACTAGCGGGAGTTTAAACGAGCAGTACTTC CASSVRTSGSLNEQYF
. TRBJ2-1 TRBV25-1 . TGTGCCAGCAGTAAGAATGAGGGTTATGAGCAGTTCTTC CASSKNEGYEQFF
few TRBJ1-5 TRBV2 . TGTGCCAGCAGTGTTGCGGGGTCTAGCAATCAGCCCCAGCATTTT CASSVAGSSNQPQHF
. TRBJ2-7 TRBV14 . TGTGCCAGCAGCCCCTTGAGGTACGAGCAGTACTTC CASSPLRYEQYF
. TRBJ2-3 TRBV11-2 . TGTGCCAGCAGCTTAGACGCAGATACGCAGTATTTT CASSLDADTQYF
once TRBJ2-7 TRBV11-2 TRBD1 TGTGCCAGCAGCTTAGTATTAGGACAGGGGATCCACGAGCAGTACTTC CASSLVLGQGIHEQYF
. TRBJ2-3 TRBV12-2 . TGTGCAAGTCGCTTAGTTGCGGGAGGGCCAATGGGAGATACGCAGTATTTT CASRLVAGGPMGDTQYF
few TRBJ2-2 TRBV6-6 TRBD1 TGTGCCAGCAGACCGACAGGGCAGCCCCTTATGGGGGAGCTGTTTTTT CASRPTGQPLMGELFF
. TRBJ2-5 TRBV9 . TGTGCCAGCAGCGTCTCTCCACGGGGAGAGACCCAGTACTTC CASSVSPRGETQYF
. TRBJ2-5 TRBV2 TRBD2 TGTGCCAGCAGTGAACCCGGGACTAGCGGGGAGACCCAGTACTTC CASSEPGTSGETQYF
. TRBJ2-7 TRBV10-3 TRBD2 TGTGCCATCAGTGAGTCTCCAGCGGGAGGCGATAACGAGCAGTACTTC CAISESPAGGDNEQYF
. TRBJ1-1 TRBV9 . TGTGCCAGCAGCGTCGGGTCCCTCAACACTGAAGCTTTCTTT CASSVGSLNTEAFF
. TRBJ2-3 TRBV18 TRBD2 TGTGCCAGCTCACCACCGGGACTAGCGGGAGCAGATACGCAGTATTTT CASSPPGLAGADTQYF